These 10 T cell receptor beta chains came from one sample sequenced in a study of human T cells and chemical hapten exposure (dated by TCRdb to about 2021). The meaning of the sample's time point label: patch test 2, 6 weeks after DPC sensitization. The label giving this sample's treatment or condition can be read as: therapeutic diphenylcyclopropenone sensitization with weekly scalp DPC. The library was obtained by RACE. The sequencer was a NextSeq 500. TCRdb trimmed the raw reads at Q25, called clones with MiXCR and kept productive beta chains. Duplicate CDR3 protein sequences are folded into a single record with the most common DNA and genes. The sample yields some 150,000 distinct CDR3 sequences; 12% were counted once. Around 1.4% of the sample is taken by the ten largest. The starting material was whole blood, obtained in connection with sensitization to the hapten diphenylcyclopropenone (DPC). Every receptor here comes from a woman between 45 and 60 years old with alopecia areata. Some clones in this sample may be carry-over from other donors' samples.

This clonotype was recorded a few times. The chain couples TRBV6-5 to TRBJ2-3; D gene unclear. The germline gives CDR1 MNHEY, CDR2 SVGAGI. Trimming left V 5 bases short and J 5 bases short, with 11 bases between. The CDR3 has 13 amino acids. DNA of the CDR3: TGTGCCAGCAGTGACCCGGGCCGAGATACGCAGTATTTT. Encoded protein: CASSDPGRDTQYF.

The rearrangement uses TRBV7-9 and TRBJ2-7, with 12 positions matching TRBD1. There are 15 residues in the CDR3. Germline CDR1 reads SEHNR; CDR2 reads FQNEAQ (reference sequence). V gave up 5 bases and J gave up 5 bases; unmatched junction bases: 7. The CDR3 DNA is TGTGCCAGCAGCCCTTGGGACAGGGGGCTCAACGAGCAGTACTTC. Residues: CASSPWDRGLNEQYF.

This clonotype came up many times. V usage is TRBV7-2 and J usage is TRBJ2-7, with 10 bases lining up with TRBD2. The CDR3 length is 15 residues. The trim removed 2 bases at V and 2 bases at J, leaving 3 bases unmatched. CDR1 is SGHTA and CDR2 is FQGNSA in the germline V gene. CDR3 sequence (DNA): TGTGCCAGCAGCTTAAGGACTAGCGGTGCCTACGAGCAGTACTTC. Protein product: CASSLRTSGAYEQYF.

As concerns this clonotype: The limits of the CDR3 on the DNA are not certain, so only TCRdb's listed CDR3 is given. The chain uses TRBV4-3 and TRBJ2-1; TRBD1 is the table's D call, not checked against the DNA. The CDR3 has 16 amino acids, counting both end residues. Germline V gene data show CDR1 as LGHNA and CDR2 as YSLEER. The CDR3 sequence is CASSQDWGRGTPSSFF.

The sample holds a few counts of this clonotype. J is TRBJ2-5 and V is TRBV11-3; D assignment may be TRBD1 or TRBD2 (5 bases each). The ends were cut back, 2 bases at V and 5 bases at J, with 18 bases in the middle. Per the germline V gene, CDR1 is SGHNT and CDR2 is YENEEA. This CDR3 is built from 16 residues. CDR3 residues: CASSLYPGRPAETQYF. The CDR3 bases are TGTGCCAGCAGCTTATATCCGGGACGGCCCGCGGAGACCCAGTACTTC.

CDR3 in amino acids: CASTLGGALTLYEQYF. DNA of the CDR3: TGTGCCAGCACTCTAGGGGGGGCCCTGACCCTCTACGAGCAGTACTTC. The rearrangement links TRBV12-3 or TRBV12-4 to TRBJ2-7; D may be TRBD2 (7 bases). The CDR3 extends over 16 amino acids. The V end lost 7 bases, the J end lost 3 bases, and 22 bases lay between the germline ends.

The chain couples TRBV29-1 to TRBJ2-7, with TRBD1 identical over 9 bases. The germline gives CDR1 SQVTM, CDR2 ANQGSEA. V lost 7 bases and J lost 1; bases outside the gene matches: 8. This CDR3 comprises 14 residues. Written as DNA, the CDR3 is TGCAGCGCCCTGGACAGGGGAAGGTCCTACGAGCAGTACTTC. Translation: CSALDRGRSYEQYF.

The table lists this clonotype with a few counts. This sequence joins TRBV20-1 and TRBJ2-7; D ambiguous. The CDR3 loop spans 12 amino acids. Germline V gives CDR1 DFQATT, CDR2 SNEGSKA (reference sequence). The V end was cut by 3 bases, the J end by 7 bases, with 13 bases between. This chain's CDR3 is CSASDGLEEQYF. The CDR3 bases are TGCAGTGCTAGCGACGGATTGGAGGAGCAGTACTTC.

This clonotype was observed a handful of times. The chain combines TRBV9 with TRBJ1-1; TRBD1 matches at 7 bases. This CDR3 comprises 15 residues. V shed 0 bases, J shed 3 bases, and the junction held 5 bases outside the gene matches. Germline CDR1 SGDLS, CDR2 YYNGEE. DNA for the CDR3: TGTGCCAGCAGCGTAGAGCCAGGGGGTGACACTGAAGCTTTCTTT. Protein sequence: CASSVEPGGDTEAFF.

V gene TRBV6-1 combines with J gene TRBJ2-1; tentatively, D is TRBD1 or TRBD2 (5 bases each). Trimming pared 7 bases from V and 13 bases from J, leaving 20 bases between. The germline V gene has CDR1 MNHNS and CDR2 SASEGT. This CDR3 comprises 13 residues. CDR3 DNA: TGTGCCAGCACCACCTCCGGGACCCCACCCCAGTTCTTC. Protein product: CASTTSGTPPQFF.